This T cell receptor beta chain was recovered during a study of shared clonotypes between healthy human individuals (TCRdb year 2020). About the investigation overall: The cohort included three men and two women between 18 and 49 years of age. Per donor, three plates each were used for CD4 naive and CD4 memory, two for CD8 naive, and one for CD8 memory. Each donor's leukapheresis produced roughly between roughly 0.85 and 9 billion PBMCs. Libraries were prepared and TCR repertoires were sequenced by different laboratories using diverse techniques, in order to increase sequencing depth and limit assay-specific biases. Blood TCR repertoires of about 5 healthy adults were deeply sequenced to estimate repertoire size and the extent of clonotype sharing between individuals.

What the work shows at the level of the full study, not this receptor alone: Clonotypes shared by all four sorted-subset donors showed higher generation probabilities than non-shared clonotypes. Estimated clonotype richness was generally larger for naive than for memory subsets. When a few donors were compared, the shared fraction of clonotypes was around 5% for naive CD4, around 3.5% for naive CD8, 2.3% for memory CD4, and 0.35% to 0.4% for memory CD8. Because the study included a small number of donors, the genetic and exposure-history diversity represented was limited. Even with the large sequencing depth, rarefaction of the sorted-subset datasets indicated that sequencing was incomplete. Sampling was restricted to blood, and TCR repertoires in tissues likely differ from the TCR repertoires found in blood. Based on pairwise subsampling, the degree of clonotype sharing among donors was expected to be affected by sequencing depth.

Sequences KGHSH (CDR1) and LQKENI (CDR2) are obtained from the germline V gene. The CDR3 numbers 14 residues from cysteine through phenylalanine. The CDR3 DNA has 42 bases and is translated from base 1. Clipping removes 6 bases from V and 6 bases from J, with 7 as the unmatched junction base count. Using the deep immunoSEQ assay, TCR CDR3 regions were amplified from genomic DNA by multiplex PCR. Extracted genomic DNA from each cell subset was distributed evenly across all wells of several immunoSEQ 96-well plates, and each plate was treated as a replicate. For sorted subsets, approximately 210 ng genomic DNA, equal to 25,000 to 35,000 T cell genomes, was loaded into each replicate PCR. Purified libraries were measured with a Qubit 3.0 fluorometer, size-checked on a Bioanalyzer 2100, and measured again with the KAPA Library Quantification kit. Every immunoSEQ 96-well plate was sequenced on a dedicated single-read 150-cycle Illumina NextSeq 550 flow cell. The original pipeline was this. The immunoSEQ output contained only junctional sequences without quality scores, so filtering could not match that applied to full-length reads. Sequences were annotated with PyIR, a Python wrapper for IgBLAST v1.9, and V/J genes and CDR3 were assigned using IMGT germline references. Reads were removed for weak V/J assignments (E-value above 1e-6), missing CDR3, stop codons, out-of-frame junctions, or ambiguous translated residues. V3J clonotypes were defined by identical inferred V gene, J gene, and CDR3 amino acid sequence. Percentage overlap between repertoires was calculated by dividing the number of shared unique clonotypes by the size of the smaller repertoire. RTK rarefaction, the Chao1 estimator, and Recon v2.1 estimates of unobserved clonotypes were used to assess repertoire richness. For all TCRbeta clonotypes obtained by the gDNA method from a few donors, generation probabilities were computed with OLGA. TCRdb obtained this table from immuneACCESS and retained in-frame rearrangements with V and J assigned. These tables miss some clones; where compared with another copy, unresolved V genes account for less than half of the shortfall, and the remainder is unexplained. That table gives V, J and clone size, and the DNA gave D and trimming. The sample includes some 980,000 clones, with 76% observed a single time. The biggest ten clones account for about 1.5% of the sample.

Healthy HIV-negative adults with no recently reported acute infections or vaccinations were included as donors. Every donor was a Caucasian adult living in Nashville, Tennessee, USA. CD4+ T cells were enriched by magnetic negative selection; naive cells were then positively selected on CD45RA, and the negative fraction formed the memory subset. After blood collection by leukapheresis, PBMCs were isolated using Ficoll-Histopaque density gradient centrifugation and then cryopreserved in the vapor phase of liquid nitrogen. Purity and quantity of every magnetically sorted T cell population were checked by analytical flow cytometry. Each sorted fraction had its genomic DNA isolated and then quantified by UV absorbance on a Nanodrop 2000c. This clone was found once. Its antigen is still unknown. The record has no base qualities; no much larger clone is one base away.

Here the chain combines TRBV18 and TRBJ2-3, and 9 bases in between align with TRBD2. The receptor's source is a young man in good health. The specimen sequenced was memory CD4+ T cells sorted from blood. What the cell subset or site label conveys for this sample: CD45RA-negative fraction. At the DNA level, the sequence is TGTGCCAGCTCCCGTAGCGGGGGCGCCGATACGCAGTATTTT. This gives the protein CASSRSGGADTQYF.